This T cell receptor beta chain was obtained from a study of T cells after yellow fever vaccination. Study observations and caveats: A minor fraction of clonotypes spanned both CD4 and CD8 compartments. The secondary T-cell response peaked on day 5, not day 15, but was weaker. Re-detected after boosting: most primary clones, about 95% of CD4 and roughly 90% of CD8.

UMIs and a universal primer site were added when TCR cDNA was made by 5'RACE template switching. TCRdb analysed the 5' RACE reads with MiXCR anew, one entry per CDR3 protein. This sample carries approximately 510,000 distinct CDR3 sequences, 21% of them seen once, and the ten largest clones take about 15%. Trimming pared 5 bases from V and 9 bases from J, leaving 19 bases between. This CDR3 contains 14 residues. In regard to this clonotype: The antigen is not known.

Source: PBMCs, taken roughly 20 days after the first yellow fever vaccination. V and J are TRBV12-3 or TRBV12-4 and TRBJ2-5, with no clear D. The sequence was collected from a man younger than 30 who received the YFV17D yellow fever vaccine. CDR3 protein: CASSAEVQSVAQYF. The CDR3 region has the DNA TGTGCCAGCAGTGCTGAGGTACAGTCAGTGGCCCAGTACTTC.